The 5 T cell receptor beta chains reported below all come from one sample, sequenced in a study of blood T cell repertoires in COVID-19. Data came from immunoSEQ multiplex PCR; TCRdb stores just in-frame clones and leaves some out. The data contain 350,000 or so clones, approximately 86% of them singletons. The sample consisted of PBMCs or T cells enriched from blood (not recorded which). These receptors were collected from a woman aged 40 to 50 with acute COVID-19.

The chain is built from TRBV29-1 and TRBJ1-1, with a possible D match to TRBD1 (6 bases). Germline CDR1 reads SQVTM; CDR2 reads ANQGSEA. Deletions cut 6 bases from V and 0 bases from J, with 11 bases between. The CDR3 extends over 13 amino acids. This chain's CDR3 is CSVVDSMNTEAFF. DNA for the CDR3: TGCAGCGTGGTGGACAGCATGAACACTGAAGCTTTCTTT.

The chain joins TRBV27 to TRBJ2-6; no clear D. CDR1 MNHEY and CDR2 SMNVEV come from the germline V gene (reference sequence). The germline V and J ends were trimmed by 0 bases and 3 bases, with 9 bases remaining between them. The CDR3 extends over 16 amino acids. The DNA of the CDR3 is TGTGCCAGCAGTTTATCCTTCTCTAGTGGGGCCAACGTCCTGACTTTC. This codes for CASSLSFSSGANVLTF.

The chain couples TRBV28 to TRBJ1-4, with 7 positions matching TRBD1. Germline CDR1 MDHEN, CDR2 SYDVKM. The CDR3 contains 16 residues. V lost 7 bases, J lost 8 bases, and 16 bases stayed unmatched. The CDR3 protein is CASNEGGAGKTEKLFF. The CDR3 coding sequence is TGTGCCAGCAACGAAGGGGGCGCTGGAAAGACCGAAAAACTGTTTTTT.

The rearrangement uses TRBV6-2 or TRBV6-3 and TRBJ2-7; TRBD1 matches 8 bases. The CDR3 sequence is 16 residues long. V lost 2 bases and J lost 7; bases outside the gene matches: 13. Germline loops: CDR1 MNHEY, CDR2 SVGEGT. This chain's CDR3 is CASSYPTGPRDREQYF. For the CDR3, the DNA is TGTGCCAGCAGTTACCCGACAGGGCCACGGGACAGGGAGCAGTACTTC.

The chain has TRBV7-3 and TRBJ1-2; 7 bases match TRBD1. In germline, CDR1 is SGHTA, CDR2 FQGTGA. The V gene end was trimmed by 1 base and the J gene end by 4 bases; junction bases not matched to a gene: 6. The CDR3 has 15 amino acids. The CDR3 spells CASSLMPGGPYGYTF. The CDR3 nucleotides read TGTGCCAGCAGCTTAATGCCAGGGGGTCCCTATGGCTACACCTTC.